The 13 T cell receptor beta chains presented below share a single source sample, sequenced in a study of patients and donors after allogeneic stem cell transplantation. MiXCR, applied by TCRdb to the RT-PCR reads, yields one record per CDR3 protein. This table holds about a million distinct CDR3 sequences, more than 15% found once. Sequencing was done on a sample of blood, either unsorted or a sorted T cell fraction (not recorded which). The receptors stem from a human donor who was either an allogeneic HSCT recipient or a stem cell or donor lymphocyte infusion donor (not recorded which). It is not recorded whose cells these are; they may come from a transplant donor.

In this sample, this clonotype turned up a few times. The chain joins TRBV6-1 to TRBJ1-5; D is undetermined. Trimming stripped 5 bases from V and 2 bases from J, with 13 bases between. From germline, CDR1 is MNHNS and CDR2 SASEGT. The length of the CDR3 is 15 residues. Here the CDR3 reads CASSLRGRRNQPQHF. CDR3 coding DNA: TGTGCCAGCAGTCTTCGGGGTAGGCGCAATCAGCCCCAGCATTTT.

The table lists this clonotype with a few counts. The V call is TRBV11-1, the J call TRBJ2-2; 11 bases agree with TRBD2. The CDR3 runs to 19 residues. V lost 2 bases and J lost 3; bases outside the gene matches: 11. The germline V gene encodes CDR1 SGHAT and CDR2 FQDESV (reference sequence). The CDR3 region is CASSLPGELAGVDTGELFF. DNA of the CDR3: TGTGCCAGCAGCTTACCCGGGGAACTAGCGGGAGTAGACACCGGGGAGCTGTTTTTT.

This clonotype was detected ten times or more. Relative to the germline gene, one junction end is altered; a read error may explain this. The J gene is TRBJ2-1, the V gene TRBV5-1, with 8 bases fitting TRBD2. The CDR3 is 16 residues long. Germline lookup yields CDR1 SGHRS and CDR2 YFSETQ. CDR3 region: CASTLSSGSSYNEQFF. CDR3 in DNA: TGCGCCAGCACCTTGTCGAGCGGGAGCTCCTACAATGAGCAGTTCTTC.

The rearrangement joins TRBV5-1 to TRBJ2-2; D unclear. This CDR3 spans 14 amino acids. V was trimmed by 0 bases and J by 7 bases, leaving 10 bases between them. The germline CDR1 and CDR2 sequences are SGHRS and YFSETQ. CDR3 DNA: TGCGCCAGCAGCTTGGACTACTCCGGCGGGGAGCTGTTTTTT. Its translation: CASSLDYSGGELFF. The full variable domain, in which reference TRBV5-1 and TRBJ2-2 provide the parts outside the CDR3, is KAGVTQTPRYLIKTRGQQVTLSCSPISGHRSVSWYQQTPGQGLQFLFEYFSETQRNKGNFPGRFSGRQFSNSRSEMNVSTLELGDSALYLCASSLDYSGGELFFGEGSRLTVL.

This chain connects TRBV20-1 to TRBJ1-1; a possible D gene is TRBD1 (5 bases). The CDR3 consists of 15 residues. CDR1 and CDR2 (germline): DFQATT, SNEGSKA (reference sequence). Trimming removed 2 bases at V and 0 bases at J, with 13 bases between. In DNA, the CDR3 is TGCAGTGCTAGACAGGGCTCAAAAATGAACACTGAAGCTTTCTTT. Amino acid sequence: CSARQGSKMNTEAFF.

This clonotype was detected ten times or more. The gene calls are TRBV12-3 or TRBV12-4 and TRBJ1-1; D gene ambiguous. The CDR3 has 14 amino acids. The V end lost 6 bases, the J end lost 0 bases, and 11 bases lay between the germline ends. The CDR3 region has the DNA TGTGCCAGCAGAGAGACGGCTCTGAACACTGAAGCTTTCTTT. Translated, it gives CASRETALNTEAFF.

In this sample, this clonotype turned up a few times. The chain links TRBV7-2 to TRBJ2-1; D not resolved. Germline assignment: CDR1 SGHTA and CDR2 FQGNSA. Trimming cost V 4 bases and J 8 bases, with 6 bases left between them. The CDR3 loop spans 11 amino acids. The CDR3 DNA is TGTGCCAGCAGCTACCAGTATGAGCAGTTCTTC. It is translated as CASSYQYEQFF.

This clonotype was observed at least ten times. The CDR3 is CASSYLRGNSPLHF. In DNA form, the CDR3 reads TGTGCCAGCAGTTACCTGAGGGGGAATTCACCCCTCCACTTT. V is TRBV6-5 and J is TRBJ1-6; possible D gene TRBD1, 6 bases. This CDR3 contains 14 residues. Germline CDR1 is MNHEY and CDR2 is SVGAGI. Trimming shortened V by 2 bases and J by 7 bases, and 9 bases separated the two germline ends.

This clonotype was observed many times. The chain links TRBV9 to TRBJ2-7; the D gene is possibly TRBD2 (5 bases). V lost 0 bases, J lost 1 base, and 11 bases lay in between. Germline V gene sequence: CDR1 SGDLS, CDR2 YYNGEE. This CDR3 has 15 amino acids. CDR3 protein: CASSVEGLPSYEQYF. CDR3 coding DNA: TGTGCCAGCAGCGTAGAAGGACTTCCGTCCTACGAGCAGTACTTC. Complete variable domain (other parts from reference TRBV9 and TRBJ2-7): DSGVTQTPKHLITATGQRVTLRCSPRSGDLSVYWYQQSLDQGLQFLIQYYNGEERAKGNILERFSAQQFPDLHSELNLSSLELGDSALYFCASSVEGLPSYEQYFGPGTRLTVT.

The V gene is TRBV20-1, the J gene TRBJ1-5; D is possibly TRBD1 (5 bases). This CDR3 spans 14 amino acids. Trimming took 6 bases from V and 4 from J, leaving 16 bases between them. Germline V lookup: CDR1 DFQATT, CDR2 SNEGSKA (reference sequence). The CDR3, as DNA: TGCAGTGCCCCCAAGGCGGGGCCAAATCAGCCCCAGCATTTT. It specifies CSAPKAGPNQPQHF.

This clonotype was seen more than once but under ten times. The rearrangement joins TRBV4-2 to TRBJ2-1; 9 nucleotides line up with TRBD1. V was clipped by 5 bases and J by 7 bases; unmatched bases: 6. Germline CDR1 is LGHNA and CDR2 is YNFKEQ. CDR3 length: 14 residues. The CDR3 reads CASSAGTGSNEQFF. The CDR3 DNA follows: TGTGCCAGCAGCGCCGGGACAGGGTCGAATGAGCAGTTCTTC.

The chain couples TRBV3-1 to TRBJ2-3; 8 nucleotides match TRBD2. Germline assignment: CDR1 LGHDT and CDR2 YNNKEL (reference sequence). Trimming removed 3 bases from V and 5 bases from J; junction bases left unmatched: 16. This CDR3 comprises 18 residues. The CDR3 protein is CASSHLWTSSVSIDTQYF. CDR3 in DNA: TGTGCCAGCAGCCACCTATGGACTAGCTCGGTCTCCATAGATACGCAGTATTTT.

This clonotype has just a few counts. V and J are TRBV5-6 and TRBJ1-2; TRBD1 aligns across 8 bases. With V trimmed by 5 bases and J by 0 bases, 6 bases remained unmatched. This CDR3 is 15 amino acids long. Germline values: CDR1 SGHDT, CDR2 YYEEEE. CDR3 region: CASSPDRGSNYGYTF. The CDR3 DNA reads TGTGCCAGCAGTCCCGACAGGGGTTCTAACTATGGCTACACCTTC. The full variable domain, with the rest looked up from reference TRBV5-6 and TRBJ1-2, is DAGVTQSPTHLIKTRGQQVTLRCSPKSGHDTVSWYQQALGQGPQFIFQYYEEEERQRGNFPDRFSGHQFPNYSSELNVNALLLGDSALYLCASSPDRGSNYGYTFGSGTRLTVV.